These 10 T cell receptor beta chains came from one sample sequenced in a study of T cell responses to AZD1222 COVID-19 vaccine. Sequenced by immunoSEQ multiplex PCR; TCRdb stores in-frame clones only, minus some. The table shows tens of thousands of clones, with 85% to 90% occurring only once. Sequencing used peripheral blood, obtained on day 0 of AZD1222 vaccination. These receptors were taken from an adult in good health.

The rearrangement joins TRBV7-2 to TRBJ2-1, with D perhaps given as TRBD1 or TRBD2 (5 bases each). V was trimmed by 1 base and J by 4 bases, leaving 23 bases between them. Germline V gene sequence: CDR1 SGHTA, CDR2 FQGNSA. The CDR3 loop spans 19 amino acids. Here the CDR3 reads CASSLVGSGSGTIYNEQFF. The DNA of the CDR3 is TGTGCCAGCAGCTTAGTTGGGTCGGGTTCCGGGACCATTTACAATGAGCAGTTCTTC. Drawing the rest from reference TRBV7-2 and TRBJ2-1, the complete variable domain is GAGVSQSPSNKVTEKGKDVELRCDPISGHTALYWYRQSLGQGLEFLIYFQGNSAPDKSGLPSDRFSAERTGGSVSTLTIQRTQQEDSAVYLCASSLVGSGSGTIYNEQFFGPGTRLTVL.

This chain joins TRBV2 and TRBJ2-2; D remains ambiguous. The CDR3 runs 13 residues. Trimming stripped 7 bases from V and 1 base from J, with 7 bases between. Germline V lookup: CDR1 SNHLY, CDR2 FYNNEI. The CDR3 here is CASISGNTGELFF. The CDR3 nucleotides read TGTGCCAGCATAAGTGGGAACACCGGGGAGCTGTTTTTT.

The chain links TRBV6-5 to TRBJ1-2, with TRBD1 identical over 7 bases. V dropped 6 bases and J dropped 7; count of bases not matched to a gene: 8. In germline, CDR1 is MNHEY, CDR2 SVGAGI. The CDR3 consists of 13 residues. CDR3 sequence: CASRLTGAPGYTF. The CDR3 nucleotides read TGTGCCAGCAGGCTAACAGGGGCCCCTGGCTACACCTTC.

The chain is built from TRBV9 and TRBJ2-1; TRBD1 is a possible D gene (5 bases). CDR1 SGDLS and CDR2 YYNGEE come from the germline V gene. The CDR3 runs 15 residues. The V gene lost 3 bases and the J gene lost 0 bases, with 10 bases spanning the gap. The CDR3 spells CASSASGLSYNEQFF. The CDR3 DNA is TGTGCCAGCAGCGCCTCAGGGCTCTCCTACAATGAGCAGTTCTTC.

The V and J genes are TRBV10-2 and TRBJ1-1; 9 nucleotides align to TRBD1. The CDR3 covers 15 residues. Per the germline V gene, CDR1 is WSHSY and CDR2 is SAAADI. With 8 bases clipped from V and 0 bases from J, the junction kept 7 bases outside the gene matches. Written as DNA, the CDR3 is TGCGCCAGCCGGAGACAGGGGGGGATGAACACTGAAGCTTTCTTT. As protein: CASRRQGGMNTEAFF.

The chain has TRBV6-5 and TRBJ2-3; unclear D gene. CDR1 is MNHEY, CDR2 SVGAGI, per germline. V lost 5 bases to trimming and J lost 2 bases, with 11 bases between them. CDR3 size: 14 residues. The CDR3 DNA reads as TGTGCCAGCAGTCCTATTGGCCCCACAGATACGCAGTATTTT. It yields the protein CASSPIGPTDTQYF.

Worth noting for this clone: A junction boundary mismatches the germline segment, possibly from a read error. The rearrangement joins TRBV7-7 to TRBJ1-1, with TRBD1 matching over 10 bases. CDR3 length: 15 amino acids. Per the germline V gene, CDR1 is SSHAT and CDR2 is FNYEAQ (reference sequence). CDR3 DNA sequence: TGTGCTAGCAGATCTGGACAGGGGGTGAACACTGAAGCTTTCTTT. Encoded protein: CASRSGQGVNTEAFF.

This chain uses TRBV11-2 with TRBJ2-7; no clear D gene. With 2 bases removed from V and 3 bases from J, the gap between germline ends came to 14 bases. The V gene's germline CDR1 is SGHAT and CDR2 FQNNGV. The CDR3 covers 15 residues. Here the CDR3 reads CASSLFDGRLYEQYF. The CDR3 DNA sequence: TGTGCCAGCAGCTTATTTGACGGCCGACTCTACGAGCAGTACTTC.

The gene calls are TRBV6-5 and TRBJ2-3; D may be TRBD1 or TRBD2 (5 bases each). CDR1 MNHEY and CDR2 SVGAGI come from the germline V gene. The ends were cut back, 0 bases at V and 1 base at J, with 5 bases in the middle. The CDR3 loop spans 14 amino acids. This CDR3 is CASSYSGGTDTQYF. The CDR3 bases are TGTGCCAGCAGTTACTCGGGGGGCACAGATACGCAGTATTTT.

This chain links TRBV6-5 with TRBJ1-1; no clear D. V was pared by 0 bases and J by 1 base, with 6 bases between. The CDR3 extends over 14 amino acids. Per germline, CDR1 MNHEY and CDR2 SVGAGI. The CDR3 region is CASSYSNRNTEAFF. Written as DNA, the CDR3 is TGTGCCAGCAGTTACTCGAACAGGAACACTGAAGCTTTCTTT.